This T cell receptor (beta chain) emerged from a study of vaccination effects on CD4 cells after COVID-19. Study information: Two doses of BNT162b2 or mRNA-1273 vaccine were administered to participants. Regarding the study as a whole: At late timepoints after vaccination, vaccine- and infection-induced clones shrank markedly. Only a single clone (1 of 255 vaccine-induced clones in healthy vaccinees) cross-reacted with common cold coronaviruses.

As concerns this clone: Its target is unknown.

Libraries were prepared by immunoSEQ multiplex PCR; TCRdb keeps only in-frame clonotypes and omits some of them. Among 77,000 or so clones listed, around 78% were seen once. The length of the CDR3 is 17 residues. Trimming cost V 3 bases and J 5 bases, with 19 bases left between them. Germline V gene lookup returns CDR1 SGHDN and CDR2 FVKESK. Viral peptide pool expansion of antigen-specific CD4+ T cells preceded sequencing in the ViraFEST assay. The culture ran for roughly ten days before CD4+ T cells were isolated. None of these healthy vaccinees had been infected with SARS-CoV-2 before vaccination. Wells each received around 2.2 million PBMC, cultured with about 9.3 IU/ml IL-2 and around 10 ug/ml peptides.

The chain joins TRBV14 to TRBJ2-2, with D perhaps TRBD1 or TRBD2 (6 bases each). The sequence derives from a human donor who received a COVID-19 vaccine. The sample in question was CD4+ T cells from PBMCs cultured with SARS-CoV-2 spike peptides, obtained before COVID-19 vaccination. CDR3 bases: TGTGCCAGCAGCCAGCTGGGACGTCGGGGGACAACCGGGGAGCTGTTTTTT. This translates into CASSQLGRRGTTGELFF. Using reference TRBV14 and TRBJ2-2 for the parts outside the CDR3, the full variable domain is EAGVTQFPSHSVIEKGQTVTLRCDPISGHDNLYWYRRVMGKEIKFLLHFVKESKQDESGMPNNRFLAERTGGTYSTLKVQPAELEDSGVYFCASSQLGRRGTTGELFFGEGSRLTVL.